Listed below are T cell receptor beta chains from one sample, sequenced in a study of shared clonotypes between healthy human individuals. TCRdb's table, derived via immunoSEQ multiplex PCR, lists solely in-frame clones and lacks some. The table includes around 1.4 million clones, roughly 98.5% detected once. Input material: naive CD4+ T cells sorted from blood. Source of these receptors: a man under 40 in good health. Both conserved end residues are part of each CDR3. D genes are given only for firm matches. Size is stated for part of the rows, as once, few or many counts, or as a class when the clone is expanded.

j_call d_call clone_size v_call cdr3_aa cdr3_nt
TRBJ2-5 - - TRBV27 CASSALGYQETQYF TGTGCCAGCAGTGCCCTAGGGTACCAAGAGACCCAGTACTTC
TRBJ1-2 - - TRBV2 CASTRGQRLLNGYTF TGTGCCAGCACTCGAGGACAGCGACTTCTGAATGGCTACACCTTC
TRBJ2-5 TRBD1 once TRBV19 CASSMSRGETQYF TGTGCCAGTAGTATGTCCAGGGGGGAGACCCAGTACTTC
TRBJ2-1 - - TRBV4-1 CASSQDLQSGHNEQFF TGCGCCAGCAGCCAAGATCTTCAGTCAGGGCACAATGAGCAGTTCTTC
TRBJ2-7 - - TRBV7-8 CASSPEATDYEQYF TGTGCCAGCAGCCCCGAGGCGACCGATTACGAGCAGTACTTC
TRBJ2-7 TRBD2 - TRBV7-9 CASSFSGRNEQYF TGTGCCAGCAGCTTTAGCGGGAGGAACGAGCAGTACTTC
TRBJ2-2 - - TRBV25-1 CASSEVGKNTGELFF TGTGCCAGCAGTGAGGTCGGAAAGAACACCGGGGAGCTGTTTTTT
TRBJ2-3 - - TRBV9 CASSVGASIGTDTQYF TGTGCCAGCAGCGTAGGGGCCTCTATTGGGACAGATACGCAGTATTTT
TRBJ2-3 - - TRBV9 CASSAEAGGPDF TGTGCCAGCAGCGCGGAGGCAGGCGGACCCGATTTT
TRBJ1-2 TRBD1 - TRBV2 CASSEARTGAGYGYTF TGTGCCAGCAGTGAAGCCCGGACAGGGGCGGGCTATGGCTACACCTTC
TRBJ1-4 - - TRBV2 CASSVLQSGEKLFF TGTGCCAGCAGTGTCTTACAGTCGGGTGAAAAACTGTTTTTT
TRBJ1-1 - - TRBV19 CASSMSGRATEAFF TGTGCCAGTAGTATGTCGGGCCGCGCCACTGAAGCTTTCTTT
TRBJ2-1 - - TRBV28 CASSSTGSSYNEQFF TGTGCCAGCAGTTCTACAGGGAGCTCCTACAATGAGCAGTTCTTC
TRBJ1-2 - - TRBV29-1 CSVGGPPSPGGYTF TGCAGCGTTGGGGGGCCCCCAAGTCCGGGGGGCTACACCTTC